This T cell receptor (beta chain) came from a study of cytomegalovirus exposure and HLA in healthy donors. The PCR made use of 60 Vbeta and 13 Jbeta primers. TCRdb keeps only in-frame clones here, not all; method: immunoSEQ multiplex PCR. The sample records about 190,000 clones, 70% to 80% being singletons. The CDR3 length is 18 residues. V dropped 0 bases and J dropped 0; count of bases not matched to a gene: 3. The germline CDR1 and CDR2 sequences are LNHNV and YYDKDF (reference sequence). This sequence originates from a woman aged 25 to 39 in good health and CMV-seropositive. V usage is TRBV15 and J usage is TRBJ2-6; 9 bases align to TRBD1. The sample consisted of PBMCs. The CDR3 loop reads CATSRDRDRVSGANVLTF. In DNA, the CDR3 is TGTGCCACCAGCAGAGACCGGGACAGGGTCTCTGGGGCCAACGTCCTGACTTTC.